This TCR beta chain was recovered during a study of cytomegalovirus exposure and HLA in healthy donors. Overall study findings and caveats: Diagnosis of cytomegalovirus status made by the classifier reportedly showed high specificity and sensitivity. HLA restriction was apparent for most CMV-associated TCR beta chains in a later analysis.

In its sample, this clone was seen a few times. Its antigen is still unknown. This CDR3 contains 12 residues. Per germline, CDR1 SEHNR and CDR2 FQNEAQ (reference sequence). V gave up 5 bases and J gave up 10 bases, with 14 bases separating them. The PCR had 60 Vbeta and 13 Jbeta primers. The authors' processing: A later analysis tallied tens of millions of unique TCR beta chains, about 9.9 million of them shared. The repertoire was sequenced with immunoSEQ multiplex PCR; TCRdb's copy has only in-frame clones and lacks some. V and J calls and clone size are those listed in that table; D and trimming were worked out from the DNA. The table has over 150,000 clones, around 82% seen once.

Sequencing used PBMCs. The V gene is TRBV7-9, the J gene TRBJ1-1, with D perhaps matching TRBD1 (5 bases). The sequence came from a woman aged 45-59 years in good health and CMV-seropositive. CDR3 sequence (DNA): TGTGCCAGCAGCAAAACACACGGGGGAGCTTTCTTT. It translates to CASSKTHGGAFF.